This entry lists 13 T cell receptor beta chains sequenced from one sample in a study of blood T cell repertoires in COVID-19. The protocol was immunoSEQ multiplex PCR, while the TCRdb copy is restricted to in-frame clones and leaves out a portion. This table has some 260,000 clones, about 90% appearing once. Sequencing was carried out using peripheral blood. All receptors come from a woman between 65 and 79 years old with COVID-19, enrolled during active disease.

V and J are TRBV18 and TRBJ2-7; tentative D call: TRBD1 (6 bases). Germline V gene sequence: CDR1 KGHSH, CDR2 LQKENI. Between the trimmed V and J ends, which lost 6 bases and 3 bases, there was a span of 18 bases. CDR3 length: 15 residues. This CDR3 is CASSPSDSLGYEQYF. The CDR3 DNA is TGTGCCAGCTCTCCCTCGGACAGCCTAGGCTACGAGCAGTACTTC.

The CDR3 here is CAIGASGGYNEQFF. CDR3 DNA: TGTGCCATCGGTGCTAGCGGGGGGTACAATGAGCAGTTCTTC. The gene calls are TRBV10-3 and TRBJ2-1; 11 bases fit TRBD2. This CDR3 is 14 amino acids long. CDR1 is ENHRY and CDR2 is SYGVKD in the germline V gene. Trimming at V came to 8 bases and at J to 4 bases, leaving 4 bases not matched to a gene.

This chain uses TRBV18 with TRBJ1-1, with D uncertain. The ends were cut back, 4 bases at V and 10 bases at J, with 16 bases in the middle. This CDR3 region has 13 residues. From germline, CDR1 is KGHSH and CDR2 LQKENI. Here the CDR3 reads CASSQSDSRGAFF. The CDR3 nucleotides read TGTGCCAGCTCACAATCGGACTCCCGGGGAGCTTTCTTT.

The gene calls are TRBV29-1 and TRBJ1-2; possibly TRBD1 for D (6 bases). CDR1 and CDR2 (germline): SQVTM, ANQGSEA. The CDR3 runs to 12 residues. V was trimmed by 4 bases and J by 3 bases, leaving 9 bases between them. CDR3 in DNA: TGCAGCGTTGCAGGGGTGGACTATGGCTACACCTTC. This sequence encodes CSVAGVDYGYTF.

As regards this clone: Germline and junction disagree at one end, which may indicate a read error. The J gene is TRBJ1-2, the V gene TRBV28; TRBD1 is a possible D gene (6 bases). The germline V gene encodes CDR1 MDHEN and CDR2 SYDVKM. The CDR3 is 13 residues long. CDR3 amino acids: CASSDRNSYGYTF. The CDR3 DNA reads as TGTGCGAGCAGCGACAGGAACAGCTATGGCTACACCTTC.

The chain recombines TRBV7-9 with TRBJ2-5, with 8 bases that match TRBD1. Per germline, CDR1 SEHNR and CDR2 FQNEAQ (reference sequence). The CDR3 sequence is 15 residues long. After removal of 5 bases from V and 2 bases from J, the junction contained 7 bases not matched to a gene. The DNA of the CDR3 is TGTGCCAGCAGCACTCGGACAGGGCTACAAGAGACCCAGTACTTC. Amino acid sequence: CASSTRTGLQETQYF.

This chain uses TRBV28 with TRBJ2-7; 7 bases are shared with TRBD2. The length of the CDR3 is 17 residues. The V and J ends lost 7 bases and 3 bases, in that order; junction bases with no gene match: 18. Germline lookup yields CDR1 MDHEN and CDR2 SYDVKM. CDR3 nucleotides: TGTGCCAGCAACTCAAATGGGGACTATGGAGGGCGCTACGAGCAGTACTTC. Its protein product is CASNSNGDYGGRYEQYF. The complete variable domain, with remaining parts taken from reference TRBV28 and TRBJ2-7, reads DVKVTQSSRYLVKRTGEKVFLECVQDMDHENMFWYRQDPGLGLRLIYFSYDVKMKEKGDIPEGYSVSREKKERFSLILESASTNQTSMYLCASNSNGDYGGRYEQYFGPGTRLTVT.

CDR3 sequence reads: CASSQHGGAGTEAFF. The CDR3 bases are TGTGCCAGCAGCCAACACGGGGGGGCGGGCACTGAAGCTTTCTTT. The chain combines TRBV4-2 with TRBJ1-1, with D perhaps matching TRBD1 (6 bases). The germline V gene has CDR1 LGHNA and CDR2 YNFKEQ. V lost 2 bases, J lost 4 bases, and 14 bases lay in between. The CDR3 is 15 residues long.

The rearrangement uses TRBV29-1 and TRBJ2-3, with D maybe TRBD1 (6 bases). Germline-derived CDR1 and CDR2 are SQVTM and ANQGSEA. V lost 0 bases to trimming and J lost 3 bases, with 7 bases between them. CDR3 size: 13 residues. CDR3: CSVEERGTDTQYF. The CDR3 region has the DNA TGCAGCGTTGAAGAGAGGGGGACAGATACGCAGTATTTT.

The chain combines TRBV5-5 with TRBJ2-2; no definite D call. The ends were cut back, 6 bases at V and 0 bases at J, with 6 bases in the middle. The germline CDR1 and CDR2 sequences are SGHKS and YYEKEE (reference sequence). CDR3 length: 13 amino acids. The CDR3 DNA follows: TGTGCCAGCATTAAGCCGAACACCGGGGAGCTGTTTTTT. This codes for CASIKPNTGELFF.

The J gene is TRBJ2-1, the V gene TRBV27; D might be TRBD2 (5 bases). From germline, CDR1 is MNHEY and CDR2 SMNVEV (reference sequence). Trimming took off 3 bases at V and 4 bases at J, with 19 bases between the two ends. This CDR3 comprises 17 residues. This chain's CDR3 is CASSFLITGNNYNEQFF. The CDR3 region has the DNA TGTGCCAGCAGTTTTCTTATTACGGGGAACAATTACAATGAGCAGTTCTTC.

V gene TRBV9 combines with J gene TRBJ1-6; D may be TRBD1 (5 bases). The CDR3 contains 16 residues. Germline loops: CDR1 SGDLS, CDR2 YYNGEE. V lost 0 bases and J 8 bases, leaving 15 bases between the germline ends. CDR3 coding DNA: TGTGCCAGCAGCGTAGGACCCGGGACTGCCTATTCACCCCTCCACTTT. It encodes CASSVGPGTAYSPLHF. Filled out from reference TRBV9 and TRBJ1-6, the complete variable domain reads DSGVTQTPKHLITATGQRVTLRCSPRSGDLSVYWYQQSLDQGLQFLIQYYNGEERAKGNILERFSAQQFPDLHSELNLSSLELGDSALYFCASSVGPGTAYSPLHFGNGTRLTVT.

This chain uses TRBV5-1 with TRBJ1-4; 10 nucleotides match TRBD1. This CDR3 is 15 amino acids long. Trimming at V came to 0 bases and at J to 8 bases, leaving 4 bases not matched to a gene. Germline V gene sequence: CDR1 SGHRS, CDR2 YFSETQ. CDR3 DNA sequence: TGCGCCAGCAGCTTGGCAGGGACAGGGGAAGAAAAACTGTTTTTT. This encodes CASSLAGTGEEKLFF. Supplemented by reference TRBV5-1 and TRBJ1-4, the full variable domain reads KAGVTQTPRYLIKTRGQQVTLSCSPISGHRSVSWYQQTPGQGLQFLFEYFSETQRNKGNFPGRFSGRQFSNSRSEMNVSTLELGDSALYLCASSLAGTGEEKLFFGSGTQLSVL.